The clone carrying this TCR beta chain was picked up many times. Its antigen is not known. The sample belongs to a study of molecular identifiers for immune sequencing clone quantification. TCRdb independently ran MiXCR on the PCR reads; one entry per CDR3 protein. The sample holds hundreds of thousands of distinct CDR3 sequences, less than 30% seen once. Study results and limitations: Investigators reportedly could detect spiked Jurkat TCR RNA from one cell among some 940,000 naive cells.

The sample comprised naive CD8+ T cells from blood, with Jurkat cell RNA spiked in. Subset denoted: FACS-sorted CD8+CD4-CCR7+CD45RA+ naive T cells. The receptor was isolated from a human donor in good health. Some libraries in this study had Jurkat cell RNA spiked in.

The CDR3 DNA follows: TGTGCCAGCAAAGACAGGGAGGACACTGAAGCTTTCTTT. As protein: CASKDREDTEAFF. The chain employs TRBV6-5 and TRBJ1-1; 7 bases align to TRBD1. This CDR3 is 13 amino acids long. CDR1 is MNHEY, CDR2 SVGAGI, per germline. J lost 3 bases, V lost 7 bases, and 5 bases had no gene match.